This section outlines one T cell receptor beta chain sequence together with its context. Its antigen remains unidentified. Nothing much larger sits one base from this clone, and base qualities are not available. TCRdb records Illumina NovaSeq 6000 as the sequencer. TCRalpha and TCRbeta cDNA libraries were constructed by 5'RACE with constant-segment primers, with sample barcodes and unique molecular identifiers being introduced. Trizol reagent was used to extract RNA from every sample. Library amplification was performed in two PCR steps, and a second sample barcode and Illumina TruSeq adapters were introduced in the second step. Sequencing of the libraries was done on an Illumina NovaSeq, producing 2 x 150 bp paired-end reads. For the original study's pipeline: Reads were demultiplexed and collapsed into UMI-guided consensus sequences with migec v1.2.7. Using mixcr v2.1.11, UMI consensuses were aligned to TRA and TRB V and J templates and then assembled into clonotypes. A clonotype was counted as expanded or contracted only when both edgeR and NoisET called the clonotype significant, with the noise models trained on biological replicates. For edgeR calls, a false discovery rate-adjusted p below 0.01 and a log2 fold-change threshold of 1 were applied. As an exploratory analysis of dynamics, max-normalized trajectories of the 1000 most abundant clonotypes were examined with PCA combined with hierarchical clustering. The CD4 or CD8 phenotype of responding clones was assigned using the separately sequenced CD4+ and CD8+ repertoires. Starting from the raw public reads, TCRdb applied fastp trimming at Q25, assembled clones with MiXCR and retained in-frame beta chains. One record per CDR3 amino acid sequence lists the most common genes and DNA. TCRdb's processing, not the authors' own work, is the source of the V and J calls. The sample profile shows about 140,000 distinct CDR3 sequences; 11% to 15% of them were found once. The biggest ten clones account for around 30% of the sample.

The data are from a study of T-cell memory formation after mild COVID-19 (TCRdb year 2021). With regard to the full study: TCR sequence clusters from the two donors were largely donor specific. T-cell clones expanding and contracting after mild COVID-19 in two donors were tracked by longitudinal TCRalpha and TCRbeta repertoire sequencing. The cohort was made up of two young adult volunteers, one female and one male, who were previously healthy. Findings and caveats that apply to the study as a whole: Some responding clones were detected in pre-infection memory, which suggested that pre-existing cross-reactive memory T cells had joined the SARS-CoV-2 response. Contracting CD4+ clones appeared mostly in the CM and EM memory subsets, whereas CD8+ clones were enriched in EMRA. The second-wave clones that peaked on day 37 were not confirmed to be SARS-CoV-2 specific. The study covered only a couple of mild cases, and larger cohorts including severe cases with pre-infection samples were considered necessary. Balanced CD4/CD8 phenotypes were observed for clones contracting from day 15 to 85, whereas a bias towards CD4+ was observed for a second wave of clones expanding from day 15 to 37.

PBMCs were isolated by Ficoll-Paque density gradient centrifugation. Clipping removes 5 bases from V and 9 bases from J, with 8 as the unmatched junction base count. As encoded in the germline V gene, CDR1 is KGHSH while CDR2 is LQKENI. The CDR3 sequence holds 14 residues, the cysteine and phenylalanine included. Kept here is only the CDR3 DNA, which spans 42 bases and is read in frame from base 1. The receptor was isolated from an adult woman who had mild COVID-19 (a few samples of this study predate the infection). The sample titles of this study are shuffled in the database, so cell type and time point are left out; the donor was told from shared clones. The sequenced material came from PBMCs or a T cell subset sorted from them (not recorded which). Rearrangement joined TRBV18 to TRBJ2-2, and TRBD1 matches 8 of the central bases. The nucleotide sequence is TGTGCCAGCTCATTGGGACAGGCTTACTGGGAGCTGTTTTTT. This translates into CASSLGQAYWELFF.